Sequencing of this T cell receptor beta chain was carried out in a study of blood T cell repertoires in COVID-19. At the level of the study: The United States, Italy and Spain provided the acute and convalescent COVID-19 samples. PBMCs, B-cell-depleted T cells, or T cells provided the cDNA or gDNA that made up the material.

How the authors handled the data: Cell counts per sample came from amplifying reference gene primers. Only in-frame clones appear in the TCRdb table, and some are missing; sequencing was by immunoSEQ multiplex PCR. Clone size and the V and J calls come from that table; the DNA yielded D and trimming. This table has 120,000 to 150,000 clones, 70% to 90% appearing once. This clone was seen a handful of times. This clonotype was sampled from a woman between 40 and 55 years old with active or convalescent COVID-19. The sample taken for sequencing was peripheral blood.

The CDR3 DNA reads as TGTGCCAGCAGTGAGACAGGGGTCAAAAACATTCAGTACTTC. It translates to CASSETGVKNIQYF. V is TRBV6-1 and J is TRBJ2-4; 8 bases align to TRBD1. Germline lookup yields CDR1 MNHNS and CDR2 SASEGT. V trimming: 3 bases; J trimming: 3 bases; junction bases outside the gene matches: 1. The CDR3 is 14 amino acids.